This T cell receptor (beta chain) emerged from a study of B cell selection in AIRE deficiency. Concerning this clone itself: The junction does not match germline at one end; this may be a read error. The same CDR3 also results from other DNA sequences found in this sample.

This CDR3 has 14 amino acids. Germline CDR1 MNHEY, CDR2 SVGAGI. Profiling relied on immunoSEQ multiplex PCR, and the TCRdb table lists in-frame clones only, not all of them. The sample carries about 27,000 clones, around 95% recorded once. Sorting defined conventional CD4 T cells as CD4+CD127+. The material sequenced was CD4+CD127+ conventional T cells sorted from PBMCs. This chain connects TRBV6-5 to TRBJ1-5; 7 bases agree with TRBD1. This sequence originates from a human donor in good health. CDR3 residues: CASSRAQGGQPQHF. The CDR3 DNA sequence: TGCGCCAGCTCCCGGGCCCAGGGGGGCCAGCCCCAGCATTTT.